Following are 24 T cell receptor beta chains from one sample sequenced in a study of blood T cell repertoires in COVID-19. Sequencing was performed with immunoSEQ multiplex PCR; in TCRdb, only in-frame clones are kept and a portion is missing. The table records some 47,000 clones, about 84% of them present only once. Sequenced input: peripheral blood. All receptors come from a woman aged 60 to 75 with acute or convalescent COVID-19.

Worth noting for this clone: The junction shows a germline mismatch at one end, possibly a read error. Other DNA sequences in the sample encode the same CDR3. V and J are TRBV18 and TRBJ1-2, with TRBD1 matching over 7 bases. The CDR3 contains 16 residues. CDR1 is KGHSH and CDR2 is LQKENI in the germline V gene. The CDR3 region is CASSPPSQGFFSGYTF. In DNA, the CDR3 is TGTGCCAGTTCACCACCCTCACAGGGGTTTTTTTCTGGCTACACCTTC.

The chain uses TRBV19 and TRBJ2-1, with no clear D. The V end lost 5 bases, the J end lost 1 base, and 6 bases lay between the germline ends. This CDR3 is built from 13 residues. Germline values: CDR1 LNHDA, CDR2 SQIVND (reference sequence). Here the CDR3 reads CASSSQSYNEQFF. The DNA of the CDR3 is TGTGCCAGTAGTTCCCAGTCCTACAATGAGCAGTTCTTC.

The chain combines TRBV3-1 (or the pseudogene TRBV3-2) with TRBJ1-1, with D perhaps TRBD1 (6 bases). CDR3 length: 14 amino acids. Trimming removed 6 bases at V and 6 bases at J, with 17 bases between. CDR1 is LGHDT, CDR2 YNNKEL, per germline (reference sequence). The CDR3 nucleotides are TGTGCCAGCAGTCGACAGGCGCCGGGCGCTGAAGCTTTCTTT. Amino acid sequence: CASSRQAPGAEAFF.

This sequence joins TRBV28 and TRBJ1-1; a weak D match, TRBD1 (6 bases). Between the trimmed V and J ends, which lost 8 bases and 4 bases, there was a span of 20 bases. This CDR3 contains 15 residues. Germline V gives CDR1 MDHEN, CDR2 SYDVKM. The CDR3 coding sequence is TGTGCCAGCGGGGTTTGGTTGGGGGCCAGCACTGAAGCTTTCTTT. Translation: CASGVWLGASTEAFF.

The chain carries TRBV10-3 and TRBJ1-6; weak D call: TRBD1 (6 bases). This CDR3 has 14 amino acids. The V gene lost 6 bases and the J gene lost 8 bases, with 14 bases spanning the gap. Germline assignment: CDR1 ENHRY and CDR2 SYGVKD. The CDR3 reads CAISVRDTDSPLHF. The CDR3 bases are TGTGCCATCAGCGTCCGGGACACCGATTCACCCCTCCACTTT.

The gene calls are TRBV5-8 and TRBJ1-1; D perhaps matches TRBD1 (5 bases). The V and J ends lost 2 bases and 7 bases respectively, with 9 bases between them. The CDR3 sequence is 12 residues long. The V gene's germline CDR1 is SGHTS and CDR2 YDEGEE. The CDR3 bases are TGTGCCAGCAGCTTAATCCAGGGTGAAGCTTTCTTT. Protein: CASSLIQGEAFF.

The chain is built from TRBV10-2 and TRBJ1-1; the D gene is possibly TRBD1 (5 bases). The germline V gene encodes CDR1 WSHSY and CDR2 SAAADI. The CDR3 has 16 amino acids. V shed 8 bases and J shed 7 bases, with 26 bases lying between them. CDR3 residues: CASLDLGGDLGDEAFF. CDR3 nucleotide sequence: TGCGCCAGCCTAGACCTGGGGGGGGACCTGGGCGATGAAGCTTTCTTT.

V gene TRBV3-1 (or the pseudogene TRBV3-2) combines with J gene TRBJ1-1; 8 bases match TRBD1. There are 18 residues in the CDR3. CDR1 LGHDT and CDR2 YNNKEL come from the germline V gene (reference sequence). V was pared by 4 bases and J by 10 bases, with 23 bases of the junction left unmatched. The CDR3 reads CASSPASLLGFPTGAAFF. The CDR3, as DNA: TGTGCCAGCAGCCCCGCGTCCCTTTTGGGGTTCCCGACAGGGGCAGCTTTCTTT.

This chain links TRBV9 with TRBJ2-2; TRBD1 is a possible D gene (5 bases). V shed 5 bases and J shed 0 bases, with 17 bases lying between them. The V gene's germline CDR1 is SGDLS and CDR2 YYNGEE. The CDR3 spans 17 residues. The CDR3 here is CASRSKSQASNTGELFF. The CDR3 nucleotides are TGTGCCAGCAGATCCAAATCACAGGCGTCGAACACCGGGGAGCTGTTTTTT.

The chain carries TRBV19 and TRBJ1-2, with 7 nucleotides matching TRBD1. Per germline, CDR1 LNHDA and CDR2 SQIVND (reference sequence). The CDR3 length is 15 residues. V shed 7 bases, J shed 8 bases, and the junction held 16 bases outside the gene matches. CDR3 sequence: CASNYQQGLAVGYTF. CDR3 nucleotide sequence: TGTGCCAGTAATTACCAACAGGGGCTCGCCGTCGGCTACACCTTC. The variable domain in full, with the rest retrieved from reference TRBV19 and TRBJ1-2, is DGGITQSPKYLFRKEGQNVTLSCEQNLNHDAMYWYRQDPGQGLRLIYYSQIVNDFQKGDIAEGYSVSREKKESFPLTVTSAQKNPTAFYLCASNYQQGLAVGYTFGSGTRLTVV.

The chain carries TRBV6-5 and TRBJ1-6, with 8 bases lining up with TRBD1. This CDR3 comprises 15 residues. In germline, CDR1 is MNHEY, CDR2 SVGAGI. V shed 5 bases and J 9 bases; nucleotides not matched to a gene: 9. CDR3 DNA: TGTGCCAGCAGTAAACCGGGACAGGCTTCTTCACCCCTCCACTTT. Its protein product is CASSKPGQASSPLHF.

CDR3 bases: TGTGCCAGCAACGGGGGGAGCACTGAAGCTTTCTTT. The encoded protein is CASNGGSTEAFF. The chain employs TRBV6-5 and TRBJ1-1; possibly TRBD1 for D (5 bases). V lost 7 bases, J lost 4 bases, and 10 bases lay in between. Germline CDR1 MNHEY, CDR2 SVGAGI. The CDR3 has 12 residues.

V gene TRBV11-2 combines with J gene TRBJ1-5; 7 bases match TRBD1. The CDR3 is 14 residues long. CDR1 and CDR2 from the germline V gene are SGHAT and FQNNGV. V lost 3 bases, J lost 4 bases, and 3 bases stayed unmatched. The CDR3 reads CASSFGTVNQPQHF. CDR3 DNA sequence: TGTGCCAGCAGCTTCGGGACAGTAAATCAGCCCCAGCATTTT.

The chain employs TRBV5-6 and TRBJ1-3; D remains unclear. V dropped 4 bases and J dropped 4 bases, with 18 bases sitting between them. The CDR3 has 16 residues. CDR1 is SGHDT, CDR2 YYEEEE, per germline. In DNA form, the CDR3 reads TGTGCCAGCAGCCCAGGATTCGAGAGTTGGGGAAACACCATATATTTT. This encodes CASSPGFESWGNTIYF.

This rearrangement joins TRBV19 to TRBJ1-1, with TRBD1 identical over 7 bases. The CDR3 has 15 amino acids. V was pared by 1 base and J by 4 bases, with 6 bases of the junction left unmatched. The germline V gene has CDR1 LNHDA and CDR2 SQIVND (reference sequence). This chain's CDR3 is CASSIGRGRGTEAFF. In DNA form, the CDR3 reads TGTGCCAGTAGTATAGGTAGGGGGCGCGGCACTGAAGCTTTCTTT.

The chain uses TRBV10-3 and TRBJ1-2; TRBD1 aligns across 7 bases. The CDR3 is 16 amino acids. Germline lookup yields CDR1 ENHRY and CDR2 SYGVKD. V dropped 4 bases and J dropped 0; count of bases not matched to a gene: 8. CDR3 sequence (DNA): TGTGCCATCAGTGCTACGACAGGGCGAGCTAACTATGGCTACACCTTC. Its protein is CAISATTGRANYGYTF.

V usage is TRBV5-1 and J usage is TRBJ1-2, with 11 bases identical to TRBD1. From germline, CDR1 is SGHRS and CDR2 YFSETQ. CDR3 length: 14 residues. V shed 3 bases and J 8 bases; nucleotides not matched to a gene: 6. The CDR3 spells CASSSGQGAEGYTF. The CDR3 DNA follows: TGCGCCAGCAGCTCCGGACAGGGGGCAGAAGGCTACACCTTC.

The chain has TRBV2 and TRBJ2-1; D not resolved. Looked up from germline, CDR1 is SNHLY and CDR2 is FYNNEI. Trimming pared 6 bases from V and 9 bases from J, leaving 15 bases between. The CDR3 is 13 residues long. The CDR3 region has the DNA TGTGCCAGCAGCGTAGACCCAACGGGTGAGCAGTTCTTC. Protein: CASSVDPTGEQFF. The full variable domain, with the rest looked up from reference TRBV2 and TRBJ2-1, is EPEVTQTPSHQVTQMGQEVILRCVPISNHLYFYWYRQILGQKVEFLVSFYNNEISEKSEIFDDQFSVERPDGSNFTLKIRSTKLEDSAMYFCASSVDPTGEQFFGPGTRLTVL.

The V and J genes are TRBV10-3 and TRBJ1-2; 7 positions agree with TRBD1. Trimming cost V 2 bases and J 7 bases; bases outside gene matches: 7. Germline V gene lookup returns CDR1 ENHRY and CDR2 SYGVKD. The CDR3 covers 14 residues. CDR3 coding DNA: TGTGCCATCAGTGAGACAGGGGATAGAGGTGGCTACACCTTC. It yields the protein CAISETGDRGGYTF.

The chain employs TRBV19 and TRBJ2-5; the D gene is possibly TRBD2 (6 bases). CDR1 is LNHDA and CDR2 is SQIVND in the germline V gene (reference sequence). The CDR3 contains 13 residues. The germline V and J ends were trimmed by 3 bases and 5 bases, with 10 bases remaining between them. The CDR3 is CASSMEGRETQYF. The CDR3 DNA is TGTGCCAGTAGTATGGAGGGCCGGGAGACCCAGTACTTC.

The rearrangement uses TRBV28 and TRBJ2-7, with a weak D call TRBD2 (5 bases). With 6 bases removed from V and 1 base from J, the gap between germline ends came to 13 bases. The CDR3 is 14 residues long. Germline V lookup: CDR1 MDHEN, CDR2 SYDVKM. DNA for the CDR3: TGTGCCAGCAGGGATGGAGGTGGGTCCTACGAGCAGTACTTC. Encoded protein: CASRDGGGSYEQYF.

The chain combines TRBV9 with TRBJ2-3, with 8 bases aligning to TRBD1. This CDR3 has 18 residues. Germline V lookup: CDR1 SGDLS, CDR2 YYNGEE. V was clipped by 1 base and J by 0 bases; unmatched bases: 10. CDR3 in DNA: TGTGCCAGCAGCGTACGACAGGGACAGGACCCTAGCACAGATACGCAGTATTTT. Protein product: CASSVRQGQDPSTDTQYF.

The CDR3 DNA is TGTGCCATGAAAGCACAGGGAACGAGAAACACCATATATTTT. It is translated as CAMKAQGTRNTIYF. V usage is TRBV10-3 and J usage is TRBJ1-3, with D maybe TRBD1 (6 bases). Germline CDR1 and CDR2: ENHRY and SYGVKD. The CDR3 loop spans 14 amino acids. V was shortened by 9 bases and J by 5 bases, with 17 bases between the two germline ends.

J is TRBJ1-6 and V is TRBV30; D might be TRBD1 (5 bases). The V gene lost 0 bases and the J gene lost 10 bases, with 16 bases spanning the gap. CDR1 is GTSNPN and CDR2 is SVGIG in the germline V gene (reference sequence). CDR3 size: 15 residues. Here the CDR3 DNA reads TGTGCCTGGAGTGTACGGGGGGTCTTCAGATCACCCCTCCACTTT. The encoded protein is CAWSVRGVFRSPLHF.